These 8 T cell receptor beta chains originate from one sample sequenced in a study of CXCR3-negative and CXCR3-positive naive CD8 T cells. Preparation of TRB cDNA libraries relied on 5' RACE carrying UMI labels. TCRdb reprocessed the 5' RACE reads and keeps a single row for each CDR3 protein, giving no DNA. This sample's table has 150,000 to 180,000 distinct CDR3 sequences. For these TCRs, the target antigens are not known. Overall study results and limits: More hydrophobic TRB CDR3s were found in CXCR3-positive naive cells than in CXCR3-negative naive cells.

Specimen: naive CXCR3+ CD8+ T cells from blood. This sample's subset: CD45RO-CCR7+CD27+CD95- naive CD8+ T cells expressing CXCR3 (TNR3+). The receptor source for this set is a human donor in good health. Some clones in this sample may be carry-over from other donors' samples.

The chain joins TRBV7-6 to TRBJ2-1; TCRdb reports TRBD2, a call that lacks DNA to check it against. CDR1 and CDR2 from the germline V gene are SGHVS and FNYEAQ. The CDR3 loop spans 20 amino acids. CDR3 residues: CASSLVPGLAGGPLNAEQFF.

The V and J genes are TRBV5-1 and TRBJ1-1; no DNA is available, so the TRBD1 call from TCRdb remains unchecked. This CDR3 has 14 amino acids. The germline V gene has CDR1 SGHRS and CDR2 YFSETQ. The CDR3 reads CASSFGTVNTEAFF.

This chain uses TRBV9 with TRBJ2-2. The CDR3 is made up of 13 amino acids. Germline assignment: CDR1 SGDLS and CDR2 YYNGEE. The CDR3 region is CASSASGTGELFF.

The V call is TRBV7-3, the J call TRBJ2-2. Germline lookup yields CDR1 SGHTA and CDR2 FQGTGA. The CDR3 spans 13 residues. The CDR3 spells CASSPASAGELFF.

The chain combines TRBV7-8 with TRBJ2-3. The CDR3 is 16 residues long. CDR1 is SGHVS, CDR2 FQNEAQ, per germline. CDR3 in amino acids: CASSHPLPISTDTQYF.

The CDR3 region is CASSFLLQVPYNEQFF. The rearrangement joins TRBV7-6 to TRBJ2-1; the TCRdb call, TRBD1, lacks DNA for checking. CDR1 is SGHVS, CDR2 FNYEAQ, per germline. The CDR3 covers 16 residues.

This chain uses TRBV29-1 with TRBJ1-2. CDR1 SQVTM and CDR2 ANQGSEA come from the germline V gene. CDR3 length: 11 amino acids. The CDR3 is CSVPSRYGYTF.

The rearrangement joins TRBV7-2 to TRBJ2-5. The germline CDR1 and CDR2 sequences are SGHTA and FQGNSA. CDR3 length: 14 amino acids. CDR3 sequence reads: CASSQTDGQETQYF. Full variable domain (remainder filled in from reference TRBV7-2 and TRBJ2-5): GAGVSQSPSNKVTEKGKDVELRCDPISGHTALYWYRQSLGQGLEFLIYFQGNSAPDKSGLPSDRFSAERTGGSVSTLTIQRTQQEDSAVYLCASSQTDGQETQYFGPGTRLLVL.